The subject of this entry is one TCR beta chain. Its antigen is undetermined. Its ends do not fully match the called genes, so a read error is possible. The authors reverse transcribed all of the isolated RNA, so sequencing captured expressed TCRB transcripts. TCRdb keeps only in-frame clones here, not all; method: immunoSEQ multiplex PCR. The sample has hundreds of thousands of clones; roughly 13% are singletons. The sample originates from a study of beta chain features in type 1 diabetes. The CDR3 is 13 amino acids. Per the germline V gene, CDR1 is SGHRS and CDR2 is YFSETQ. Study results and limitations: The study found moderately but significantly shorter TCRB CDR3s in all four CD4+ subsets of Type 1 diabetes patients. Any role of HLA type in TCRB rearrangement remained unresolved here.

Specimen: naive CD4+ T cells from blood. The chain couples TRBV5-1 to TRBJ2-3; D might be TRBD1 (5 bases). The receptor was derived from a man between 18 and 29 years old with type 1 diabetes. Written as DNA, the CDR3 is TGCGCCAGCACCTTGACAGGCACAGATACGCAGTATTTT. It codes for CASTLTGTDTQYF.